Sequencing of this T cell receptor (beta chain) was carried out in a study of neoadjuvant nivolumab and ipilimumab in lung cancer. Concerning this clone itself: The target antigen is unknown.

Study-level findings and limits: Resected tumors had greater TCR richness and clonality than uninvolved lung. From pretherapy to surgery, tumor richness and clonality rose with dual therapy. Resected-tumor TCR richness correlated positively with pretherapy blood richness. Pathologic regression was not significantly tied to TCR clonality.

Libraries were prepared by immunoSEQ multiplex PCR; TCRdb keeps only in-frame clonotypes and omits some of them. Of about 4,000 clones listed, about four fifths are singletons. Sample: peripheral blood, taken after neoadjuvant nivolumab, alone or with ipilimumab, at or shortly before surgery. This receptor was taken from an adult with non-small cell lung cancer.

CDR3 bases: TGTGCCAGCAGTGCCCTATGGGGTGCTGGGGCCAACGTCCTGACTTTC. This encodes CASSALWGAGANVLTF. This sequence joins TRBV2 and TRBJ2-6; D is unclear. V lost 4 bases to trimming and J lost 2 bases, with 12 bases between them. The germline gives CDR1 SNHLY, CDR2 FYNNEI. The CDR3 runs 16 residues.